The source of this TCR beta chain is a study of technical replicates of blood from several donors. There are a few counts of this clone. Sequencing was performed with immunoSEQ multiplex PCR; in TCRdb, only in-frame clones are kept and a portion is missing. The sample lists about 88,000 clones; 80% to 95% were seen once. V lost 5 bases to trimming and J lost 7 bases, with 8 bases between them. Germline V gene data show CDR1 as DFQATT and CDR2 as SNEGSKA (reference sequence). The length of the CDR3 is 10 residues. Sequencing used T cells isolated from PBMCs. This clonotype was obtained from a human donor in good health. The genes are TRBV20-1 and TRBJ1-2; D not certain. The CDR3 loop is CSALGGGYTF. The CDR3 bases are TGCAGTGCTTTAGGAGGTGGCTACACCTTC.